These 19 T cell receptor beta chains came from one sample sequenced in a study of shared clonotypes between healthy human individuals. The data were produced by immunoSEQ multiplex PCR, yet TCRdb's version contains in-frame clones alone and is incomplete. This table has about 650,000 clones, about 95% appearing once. CD45RO-negative cells were positively selected for CCR7, leaving out terminally differentiated effector memory CD45RA+ cells. Sequenced input: naive CD8+ T cells sorted from blood. Every receptor here comes from a woman in her 30s in good health.

This clone has only one observation. V and J are TRBV4-2 and TRBJ2-7, with 12 bases lining up with TRBD1. Per germline, CDR1 LGHNA and CDR2 YNFKEQ. The ends lost 1 base at V and 5 bases at J; junction bases unmatched: 9. This CDR3 spans 17 amino acids. CDR3: CASSQAGWGQGAHEQYF. The CDR3 bases are TGTGCCAGCAGCCAAGCAGGATGGGGACAGGGGGCCCACGAGCAGTACTTC.

The rearrangement links TRBV25-1 to TRBJ2-7, with D uncertain. Germline CDR1 MGHDK, CDR2 SYGVNS. CDR3 length: 11 amino acids. Deletions cut 3 bases from V and 7 bases from J, with 7 bases between. The CDR3 region has the DNA TGTGCCAGCAGTGACTCGTGGGAGCAGTACTTC. Translating it yields CASSDSWEQYF.

The V gene is TRBV4-1, the J gene TRBJ2-2; D is unclear. Trimming shortened V by 1 base and J by 2 bases, and 8 bases separated the two germline ends. The CDR3 runs to 15 residues. Germline V gives CDR1 MGHRA, CDR2 YSYEKL. The CDR3 DNA sequence: TGCGCCAGCAGCCAAGGATTCAGTAACACCGGGGAGCTGTTTTTT. Translation: CASSQGFSNTGELFF.

The chain couples TRBV5-4 to TRBJ1-1, with 7 bases that match TRBD1. V trimming: 5 bases; J trimming: 4 bases; junction bases outside the gene matches: 8. CDR1 is SGHNT, CDR2 YYREEE, per germline (reference sequence). The CDR3 runs to 14 residues. CDR3 DNA: TGTGCCAGCAGGGAAGGGGGCGCGGGCACTGAAGCTTTCTTT. Its protein is CASREGGAGTEAFF. Together with reference TRBV5-4 and TRBJ1-1, the CDR3 gives the full variable domain: ETGVTQSPTHLIKTRGQQVTLRCSSQSGHNTVSWYQQALGQGPQFIFQYYREEENGRGNFPPRFSGLQFPNYSSELNVNALELDDSALYLCASREGGAGTEAFFGQGTRLTVV.

V usage is TRBV11-2 and J usage is TRBJ1-1; D gene ambiguous. V lost 4 bases and J lost 0, with 12 bases in between. The CDR3 length is 15 residues. Germline-derived CDR1 and CDR2 are SGHAT and FQNNGV. Written as DNA, the CDR3 is TGTGCCAGCAGCTCAGGACGGCTTTTGAACACTGAAGCTTTCTTT. Translating gives CASSSGRLLNTEAFF.

The chain joins TRBV19 to TRBJ1-1; D unclear. Germline V gene data show CDR1 as LNHDA and CDR2 as SQIVND (reference sequence). Trimming removed 1 base at V and 7 bases at J, with 4 bases between. The CDR3 is 11 amino acids. CDR3 sequence (DNA): TGTGCCAGTAGTATAGGTGGTGAAGCTTTCTTT. Protein: CASSIGGEAFF.

This chain connects TRBV6-1 to TRBJ1-5; no reliable D call. The CDR3 covers 15 residues. Germline CDR1 MNHNS, CDR2 SASEGT. Trimming stripped 6 bases from V and 6 bases from J, with 18 bases between. CDR3 coding DNA: TGTGCCAGCAGGGCGGACGTCCTGTTCGTTCAGCCCCAGCATTTT. Its translation is CASRADVLFVQPQHF.

Written as DNA, the CDR3 is TGTGCCAGCAGCATCCCCGGGACAGTGGACTTCGATACGCAGTATTTT. Protein sequence: CASSIPGTVDFDTQYF. V is TRBV7-9 and J is TRBJ2-3, with 7 bases lining up with TRBD1. The CDR3 totals 16 residues. The germline V gene has CDR1 SEHNR and CDR2 FQNEAQ (reference sequence). V trimming: 5 bases; J trimming: 6 bases; junction bases outside the gene matches: 14.

The chain uses TRBV6-5 and TRBJ2-3; 9 bases agree with TRBD2. Unmatched junction bases numbered 4, after V lost 4 bases and J lost 2 bases. The CDR3 length is 15 residues. Germline-derived CDR1 and CDR2 are MNHEY and SVGAGI. DNA of the CDR3: TGTGCCAGCAGTTTGGCGGGAGGGCCCACAGATACGCAGTATTTT. Translating gives CASSLAGGPTDTQYF.

This clone has a handful of counts. V is TRBV14 and J is TRBJ1-2; the D gene is possibly TRBD1 (5 bases). Germline CDR1 reads SGHDN; CDR2 reads FVKESK. V lost 1 base and J lost 8, with 11 bases in between. This CDR3 spans 13 amino acids. CDR3 nucleotide sequence: TGTGCCAGCAGCCAAGTGGTTGGGGGAGGCTACACCTTC. Protein product: CASSQVVGGGYTF.

The J gene is TRBJ2-7, the V gene TRBV7-9; a weak D match, TRBD2 (6 bases). V lost 5 bases and J 5 bases, leaving 22 bases between the germline ends. Germline values: CDR1 SEHNR, CDR2 FQNEAQ (reference sequence). This CDR3 contains 16 residues. The CDR3 loop reads CASSPTGRGFLNEQYF. DNA for the CDR3: TGTGCCAGCAGCCCTACCGGACGGGGGTTCCTAAACGAGCAGTACTTC.

Worth noting for this clone: This specimen includes other DNA sequences encoding the same CDR3. V and J are TRBV9 and TRBJ1-5; D gene unclear. Germline assignment: CDR1 SGDLS and CDR2 YYNGEE. The CDR3 contains 14 residues. The germline V and J ends were trimmed by 0 bases and 2 bases, with 6 bases remaining between them. CDR3 region: CASSVDGGNQPQHF. CDR3 DNA sequence: TGTGCCAGCAGCGTAGATGGGGGCAATCAGCCCCAGCATTTT.

This chain joins TRBV4-2 and TRBJ2-7, with 13 bases lining up with TRBD2. This CDR3 is built from 21 residues. Germline-derived CDR1 and CDR2 are LGHNA and YNFKEQ. J gave up 0 bases and V 4 bases, and 18 bases lay outside the gene matches. The CDR3 reads CASSPYPLSEGLAGLSYEQYF. CDR3 DNA sequence: TGTGCCAGCAGCCCTTACCCCCTCAGTGAGGGACTAGCGGGGCTCTCCTACGAGCAGTACTTC.

The rearrangement joins TRBV7-9 to TRBJ2-7; 10 bases align to TRBD1. CDR3 length: 14 amino acids. In germline, CDR1 is SEHNR, CDR2 FQNEAQ (reference sequence). The V gene end was trimmed by 5 bases and the J gene end by 5 bases; junction bases not matched to a gene: 6. This CDR3 is CASSPGQGVDEQYF. Here the CDR3 DNA reads TGTGCCAGCAGCCCTGGACAGGGGGTCGACGAGCAGTACTTC.

The rearrangement joins TRBV29-1 to TRBJ1-2, with a weak D call TRBD1 (6 bases). This CDR3 is 15 amino acids long. The V gene lost 0 bases and the J gene lost 4 bases, with 15 bases spanning the gap. The germline V gene has CDR1 SQVTM and CDR2 ANQGSEA. The CDR3 loop reads CSVEDNQGTPYGYTF. The CDR3 bases are TGCAGCGTTGAAGACAATCAGGGGACCCCCTATGGCTACACCTTC.

The J gene is TRBJ1-4, the V gene TRBV28; D is ambiguous. CDR1 MDHEN and CDR2 SYDVKM come from the germline V gene. This CDR3 has 15 residues. V was trimmed by 0 bases and J by 0 bases, leaving 5 bases between them. CDR3 bases: TGTGCCAGCAGTTTATGGGCTGCAACTAATGAAAAACTGTTTTTT. Its protein is CASSLWAATNEKLFF.

This chain uses TRBV10-1 with TRBJ2-2; the D gene is possibly TRBD2 (6 bases). This CDR3 contains 14 residues. The V end was cut by 2 bases, the J end by 6 bases, with 10 bases between. Per the germline V gene, CDR1 is WNHNN and CDR2 is SYGVQD (reference sequence). The CDR3 DNA reads as TGCGCCAGCAGTGAGGGCTCGGGGGCCGGGGAGCTGTTTTTT. Translated, it gives CASSEGSGAGELFF.

The J gene is TRBJ2-7, the V gene TRBV2; D is undetermined. The germline V and J ends were trimmed by 7 bases and 2 bases, with 6 bases remaining between them. The germline V gene has CDR1 SNHLY and CDR2 FYNNEI. The CDR3 has 11 residues. CDR3 nucleotides: TGTGCCAGCACCGGCGCCTACGAGCAGTACTTC. Protein: CASTGAYEQYF.

V and J are TRBV13 and TRBJ2-5; 9 positions match TRBD1. Germline assignment: CDR1 PRHDT and CDR2 FYEKMQ (reference sequence). The CDR3 covers 16 residues. V shed 2 bases, J shed 0 bases, and the junction held 4 bases outside the gene matches. In nucleotides, the CDR3 is TGTGCCAGCAGCTTAAGGGGACAGGGACACCAAGAGACCCAGTACTTC. It yields the protein CASSLRGQGHQETQYF. Supplemented by reference TRBV13 and TRBJ2-5, the full variable domain reads AAGVIQSPRHLIKEKRETATLKCYPIPRHDTVYWYQQGPGQDPQFLISFYEKMQSDKGSIPDRFSAQQFSDYHSELNMSSLELGDSALYFCASSLRGQGHQETQYFGPGTRLLVL.